The 22 T cell receptor beta chains presented below share a single source sample, sequenced in a study of regulatory T cells in long-lasting Graves disease. Stated time point: persistent/refractory GD, antithyroid drugs over 5 years with positive TRAb. Making the TCR library involved RNA that had been extracted from PBMCs. Building of the TCR beta libraries involved iRepertoire HTBI primers and Arm-PCR of CDR3 regions. TCRdb re-called the multiplex PCR reads with MiXCR, one entry per CDR3 protein. Of under 500,000 distinct CDR3 sequences in the sample, more than 20% are singletons; the top ten hold over 7.5%. Specimen: peripheral blood mononuclear cells (PBMCs), collected when the disease was refractory, from a patient treated with antithyroid drugs. Source of these receptors: a female donor with Graves disease.

In this sample, this clonotype turned up many times. The rearrangement joins TRBV20-1 to TRBJ2-7; 8 nucleotides line up with TRBD2. The ends lost 7 bases at V and 0 bases at J; junction bases unmatched: 5. This CDR3 is 13 amino acids long. The germline V gene has CDR1 DFQATT and CDR2 SNEGSKA (reference sequence). The CDR3 loop is CSVAGFSSYEQYF. The CDR3 DNA sequence: TGCAGTGTAGCGGGATTTAGCTCCTACGAGCAGTACTTC.

Notes on this clonotype: A read error is possible here, since a much larger clone lies one base away. This chain links TRBV2 with TRBJ1-5; 8 nucleotides align to TRBD1. The germline V gene encodes CDR1 SNHLY and CDR2 FYNNEI. V lost 6 bases and J lost 7; bases outside the gene matches: 5. The CDR3 contains 13 residues. Written as DNA, the CDR3 is TGTGCCAGCAGCAGACAGGGGCGGCAGCCCCAGCATTTT. Its translation is CASSRQGRQPQHF.

The V and J genes are TRBV5-6 and TRBJ2-5, with 9 nucleotides matching TRBD1. The end of the DNA is better explained by TRBJ2-7, so the J call may be wrong. Germline-derived CDR1 and CDR2 are SGHDT and YYEEEE. The CDR3 length is 14 residues. CDR3 in amino acids: CASSFGTGFNEQYF. The CDR3 nucleotides read TGTGCCAGCAGCTTCGGGACAGGGTTCAACGAGCAGTACTTC.

This clonotype was picked up many times. The chain links TRBV28 to TRBJ2-5; the D call may be TRBD1 or TRBD2 (5 bases each). Between the trimmed V and J ends, which lost 6 bases and 2 bases, there was a span of 16 bases. The CDR3 has 15 residues. The germline CDR1 and CDR2 sequences are MDHEN and SYDVKM. The CDR3 here is CASRWGPRGQETQYF. As DNA, the CDR3 is TGTGCCAGCAGATGGGGCCCGAGGGGTCAAGAGACCCAGTACTTC.

In this sample, this clonotype turned up many times. This chain connects TRBV7-9 to TRBJ2-7, with TRBD1 as a possible D gene (5 bases). The CDR3 length is 14 residues. Trimming took 2 bases from V and 2 from J, leaving 10 bases between them. Germline loops: CDR1 SEHNR, CDR2 FQNEAQ (reference sequence). This CDR3 is CASSLPRETYEQYF. In nucleotides, the CDR3 is TGTGCCAGCAGCTTACCCAGGGAAACCTACGAGCAGTACTTC.

The chain links TRBV6-2 or TRBV6-3 to TRBJ1-5; D remains unclear. The CDR3 is 14 residues long. CDR1 is MNHEY and CDR2 is SVGEGT in the germline V gene. V was pared by 5 bases and J by 2 bases, with 10 bases between. CDR3 in amino acids: CASSALLGNQPQHF. The CDR3 nucleotides read TGTGCCAGCAGTGCCCTGCTGGGCAATCAGCCCCAGCATTTT.

DNA of the CDR3: TGCGCCAGCAGCCAAGACAGGGGGGTTGACGAGCAGTACTTC. It yields the protein CASSQDRGVDEQYF. The chain has TRBV4-3 and TRBJ2-7; weak D call: TRBD1 (7 bases). The CDR3 consists of 14 residues. Per germline, CDR1 LGHNA and CDR2 YSLEER. V shed 0 bases and J shed 5 bases, with 11 bases lying between them.

The rearrangement uses TRBV7-9 and TRBJ2-5; 7 bases are shared with TRBD2. The trim removed 10 bases at V and 1 base at J, leaving 9 bases unmatched. The CDR3 loop spans 14 amino acids. Germline CDR1 reads SEHNR; CDR2 reads FQNEAQ (reference sequence). The CDR3 protein is CATLVWEGQETQYF. The CDR3 bases are TGTGCCACCCTGGTGTGGGAGGGCCAAGAGACCCAGTACTTC.

About this clonotype: This CDR3 is missing its conserved last phenylalanine or tryptophan, likely due to a read error. J is TRBJ2-5 and V is TRBV27; no clear D. Per germline, CDR1 MNHEY and CDR2 SMNVEV (reference sequence). This CDR3 region has 12 residues. The V end lost 0 bases, the J end lost 5 bases, and 4 bases lay between the germline ends. The CDR3 DNA is TGTGCCAGCAGTTTATCGGGGGAGACCCAGTACCTC. It yields the protein CASSLSGETQYL.

This clonotype was detected a few times. This may be a read error, as it is one base from a much larger clone. The CDR3 here is CASSGGSNTEAFF. In DNA, the CDR3 is TGTGCCAGCAGTGGGGGGAGCAACACTGAAGCTTTCTTT. The gene calls are TRBV2 and TRBJ1-1; D is perhaps TRBD1 (5 bases). The CDR3 is made up of 13 amino acids. Trimming took 4 bases from V and 2 from J, leaving 8 bases between them. CDR1 is SNHLY, CDR2 FYNNEI, per germline.

The sample holds many counts of this clonotype. The chain combines TRBV6-1 with TRBJ1-2; D unclear. The CDR3 totals 14 residues. V was clipped by 8 bases and J by 8 bases, with 21 bases between them. Germline CDR1 is MNHNS and CDR2 is SASEGT. CDR3 DNA sequence: TGTGCCAGCGCCCAGCGTCGGGGAGGAGGAGGCTACACCTTC. Translated: CASAQRRGGGGYTF.

The rearrangement links TRBV20-1 to TRBJ1-1; 8 bases agree with TRBD1. The trim removed 4 bases at V and 5 bases at J, leaving 6 bases unmatched. CDR1 is DFQATT, CDR2 SNEGSKA, per germline (reference sequence). This CDR3 is built from 13 residues. The CDR3 sequence is CSAIWTGRTEAFF. In nucleotides, the CDR3 is TGCAGTGCTATTTGGACAGGGCGGACTGAAGCTTTCTTT.

V and J are TRBV29-1 and TRBJ2-2; 9 positions agree with TRBD2. V was clipped by 4 bases and J by 7 bases; unmatched bases: 4. Per germline, CDR1 SQVTM and CDR2 ANQGSEA. This CDR3 comprises 13 residues. Written as DNA, the CDR3 is TGCAGCGTTGGGGCTAGCGGGGACGGGGAGCTGTTTTTT. It translates to CSVGASGDGELFF.

This clonotype has ten or more counts. V gene TRBV7-6 combines with J gene TRBJ1-4, with D possibly matching TRBD1 (6 bases). Germline CDR1 reads SGHVS; CDR2 reads FNYEAQ. The V gene lost 2 bases and the J gene lost 2 bases, with 15 bases spanning the gap. The CDR3 is 17 amino acids. The CDR3 sequence: CASSLPRGGRTNEKLFF. The CDR3 nucleotides are TGTGCCAGCAGCTTACCCAGGGGAGGACGGACTAATGAAAAACTGTTTTTT.

As to this clonotype: The CDR3 ends on some other residue instead of the conserved phenylalanine or tryptophan, so this is likely a read error. The gene calls are TRBV5-1 and TRBJ1-1, with D possibly matching TRBD1 (5 bases). Per germline, CDR1 SGHRS and CDR2 YFSETQ. The CDR3 consists of 13 residues. The V gene lost 4 bases and the J gene lost 1 base, with 8 bases spanning the gap. CDR3 in amino acids: CASSRGRNTEAFS. CDR3 DNA sequence: TGCGCCAGCAGCCGGGGACGGAACACTGAAGCTTTCTCT.

This clonotype was seen ten or more times. The chain combines TRBV11-3 with TRBJ2-5, with D hard to call. This CDR3 has 14 amino acids. Trimming pared 4 bases from V and 4 bases from J, leaving 13 bases between. In germline, CDR1 is SGHNT, CDR2 YENEEA. CDR3 nucleotide sequence: TGTGCCAGCAGCTCCGGGTTTGGGCGAGAGACCCAGTACTTC. Translated: CASSSGFGRETQYF.

The chain links TRBV18 to TRBJ2-5; either TRBD1 or TRBD2 may fit D (5 bases each). V gave up 0 bases and J gave up 0 bases, with 14 bases separating them. This CDR3 has 17 amino acids. Germline V CDR1 and CDR2: KGHSH, LQKENI. The CDR3: CASSPPGGTNDQETQYF. The CDR3 DNA follows: TGTGCCAGCTCACCACCTGGTGGGACGAATGACCAAGAGACCCAGTACTTC.

This rearrangement joins TRBV27 to TRBJ2-5; D perhaps matches TRBD1 (5 bases). The CDR3 sequence is 14 residues long. V was clipped by 7 bases and J by 4 bases, with 16 bases between them. Germline CDR1 reads MNHEY; CDR2 reads SMNVEV (reference sequence). The CDR3 is CASNPRVLGETQYF. The DNA of the CDR3 is TGTGCCAGCAACCCCAGGGTTTTAGGAGAGACCCAGTACTTC.

This clonotype was detected only a few times. The genes are TRBV27 and TRBJ2-7, with 12 positions matching TRBD2. The CDR3 is 16 residues long. V was pared by 5 bases and J by 4 bases, with 9 bases of the junction left unmatched. Germline loops: CDR1 MNHEY, CDR2 SMNVEV (reference sequence). The DNA of the CDR3 is TGTGCCAGCAGTCGGGGGCTAGCGGGAGGGGGATACGAGCAGTACTTC. This codes for CASSRGLAGGGYEQYF.

This clonotype was detected ten times or more. V gene TRBV20-1 combines with J gene TRBJ2-5; D call uncertain. CDR1 is DFQATT, CDR2 SNEGSKA, per germline (reference sequence). CDR3 length: 13 amino acids. Between the trimmed V and J ends, which lost 3 bases and 1 base, there was a span of 9 bases. The CDR3 reads CSARPRSQETQYF. The CDR3 DNA follows: TGCAGTGCTAGGCCCAGGTCCCAAGAGACCCAGTACTTC.

This clonotype was observed a handful of times. A junction boundary mismatches the germline segment, possibly from a read error. This rearrangement joins TRBV6-1 to TRBJ2-2, with D hard to call. CDR1 and CDR2 from the germline V gene are MNHNS and SASEGT. This CDR3 has 11 amino acids. The chain's CDR3 is CAGSNTGELFF. As DNA, the CDR3 is TGTGCCGGCAGTAACACCGGGGAGCTGTTTTTT.

Many counts were recorded for this clonotype. The rearrangement links TRBV18 to TRBJ2-5; possibly TRBD1 for D (6 bases). The CDR3 contains 15 residues. Germline V gives CDR1 KGHSH, CDR2 LQKENI. Trimming took 1 base from V and 5 from J, leaving 14 bases between them. The CDR3 protein is CASSPLDGQGETQYF. The CDR3 DNA reads as TGTGCCAGCTCACCACTAGACGGCCAGGGGGAGACCCAGTACTTC.